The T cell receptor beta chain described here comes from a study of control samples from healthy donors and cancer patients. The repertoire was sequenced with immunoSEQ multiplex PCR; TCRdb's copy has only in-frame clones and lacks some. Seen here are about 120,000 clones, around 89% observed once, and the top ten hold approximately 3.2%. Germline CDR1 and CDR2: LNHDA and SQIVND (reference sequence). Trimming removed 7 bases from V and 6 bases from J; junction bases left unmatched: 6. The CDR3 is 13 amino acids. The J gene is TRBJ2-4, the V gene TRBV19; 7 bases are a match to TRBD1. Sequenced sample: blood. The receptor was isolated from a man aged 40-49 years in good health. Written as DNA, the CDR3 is TGTGCCAGTAAGAGGGGGCCCACAAACATTCAGTACTTC. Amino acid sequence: CASKRGPTNIQYF.